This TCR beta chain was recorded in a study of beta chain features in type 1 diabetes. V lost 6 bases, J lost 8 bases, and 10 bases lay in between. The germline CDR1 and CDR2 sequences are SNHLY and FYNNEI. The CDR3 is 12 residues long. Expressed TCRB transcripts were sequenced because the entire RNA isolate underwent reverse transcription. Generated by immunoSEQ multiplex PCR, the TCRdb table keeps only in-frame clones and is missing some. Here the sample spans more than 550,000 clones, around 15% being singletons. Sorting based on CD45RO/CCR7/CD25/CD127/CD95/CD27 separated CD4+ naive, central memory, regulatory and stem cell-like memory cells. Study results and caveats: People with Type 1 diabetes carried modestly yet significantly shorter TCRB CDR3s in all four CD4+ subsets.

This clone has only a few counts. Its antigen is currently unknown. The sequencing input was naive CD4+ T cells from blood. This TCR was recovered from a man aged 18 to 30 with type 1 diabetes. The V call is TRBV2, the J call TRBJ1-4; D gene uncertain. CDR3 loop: CASRWGAEKLFF. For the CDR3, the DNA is TGTGCCAGCAGGTGGGGAGCGGAAAAACTGTTTTTT.